This T cell receptor beta chain stems from a study of siplizumab effects on memory and regulatory T cells. In germline, CDR1 is WSHSY, CDR2 SAAADI. The V end was cut by 3 bases, the J end by 7 bases, with 3 bases between. The CDR3 loop spans 10 amino acids. Produced via immunoSEQ multiplex PCR; TCRdb's table is partial and in-frame only. Counted here are around 100,000 clones, more than 85% occurring once; the ten biggest clones make up over 0.12%. This clonotype originated in a human donor in good health. The specimen sequenced was CD4+ T cells sorted from blood. The V call is TRBV10-2, the J call TRBJ2-5; no definite D call. CDR3 loop: CASSDGTQYF. Written as DNA, the CDR3 is TGCGCCAGCAGTGATGGGACCCAGTACTTC.